Listed below are T cell receptor beta chains from one sample, sequenced in a study of T cell responses to AZD1222 COVID-19 vaccine. Sequencing was performed with immunoSEQ multiplex PCR; in TCRdb, only in-frame clones are kept and a portion is missing. The repertoire includes about 120,000 clones, about 85% of them detected once, and about 6.2% sits in the top ten. The sample consisted of peripheral blood, taken on day 0 of AZD1222 vaccination. The source is an adult in good health. Both conserved end residues are part of each CDR3. The D gene is left open where the match is weak.

v_call d_call cdr3_aa
TRBV6-5 . CASSSGPTPYGYTF
TRBV19 . CASSRDLYNEQFF
TRBV19 . CASSIGLNSPLHF
TRBV19 . CASRPATSGANVLTF
TRBV7-9 . CASSLGGLGNTIYF
TRBV6-5 TRBD1 CASSYSPDRVATQYF
TRBV15 TRBD1 CATSSSEDRGAFF
TRBV6-5 . CASWGRADTQYF
TRBV15 . CATSRVLDSHYGYTF
TRBV12-3/TRBV12-4 . CASRRGNTIYF
TRBV2 . CASQPGNSPLHF
TRBV20-1 . CSALNTDTQYF
TRBV28 . CASSLSGGHQEKLFF
TRBV7-9 TRBD2 CASSLFGGGDTQYF
TRBV11-3 . CASSLVVNSPLHF
TRBV11-3 TRBD1 CASSPRTGQFSGELFF
TRBV6-1 TRBD1 CASSELLGTGHEKLFF
TRBV25-1 . CASSALTGAYGYTF
TRBV4-2 TRBD1 CASSRVTGEPLHF